The source of this T cell receptor (beta chain) is a study of blood T cell repertoires in COVID-19. Study-wide context: COVID-19 samples collected from the United States, Italy and Spain covered acute and convalescent phases. In each case, the material was cDNA or gDNA derived from T cells, B-cell-depleted T cells, or PBMCs.

The CDR3 is 13 residues long. CDR1 and CDR2 (germline): MRHNA, SNTAGT. Trimming took 4 bases from V and 9 from J, leaving 10 bases between them. Participants, about 18 to 90 years old, spanned 25 or so US areas. The recovered donors of Cohort 3 showed two negative PCRs, clearance, or symptom resolution. Sequencing was performed with immunoSEQ multiplex PCR; in TCRdb, only in-frame clones are kept and a portion is missing. The repertoire holds 150,000 or so clones, with 70% to 85% as singletons. The chain has TRBV6-4 and TRBJ1-6; D unresolved. Sequences were obtained from PBMCs or T cells enriched from blood (not recorded which). The clonotype comes from a man aged 50-59 years who had recovered from COVID-19. The CDR3 loop reads CASSAWYGSPLHF. The CDR3 nucleotides read TGTGCCAGCAGTGCTTGGTACGGTTCACCCCTCCACTTT.